This TCR beta chain derives from a study of T-cell memory formation after mild COVID-19. Background on the study: Largely, TCR clusters stayed within a single donor. Study-level findings and limits: The CD4+ clones that contracted clustered mainly within CM and EM, and the CD8+ clones concentrated in EMRA.

Barcoded TCR alpha and TCR beta cDNA libraries with UMIs came from 5'RACE using constant-segment primers. Using its own MiXCR run on the 5' RACE reads, TCRdb lists one record per CDR3 protein. The table includes a few hundred thousand distinct CDR3 sequences, 13% to 15% detected once. V lost 5 bases and J lost 6; bases outside the gene matches: 11. From germline, CDR1 is MNHNY and CDR2 SVGAGI (reference sequence). This CDR3 contains 15 residues. A note on this clonotype: Its antigen is unidentified.

This rearrangement joins TRBV6-6 to TRBJ2-5, with 8 positions matching TRBD2. Input material: PBMCs or a T cell subset sorted from them (not recorded which). The TCR sequence derives from a man aged 18 to 30 who had mild COVID-19 (a few samples of this study predate the infection). Cell type and time point are not known. CDR3 sequence (DNA): TGTGCCAGCAGTGGTCGGGAGGGGGGGGGAAAGACCCAGTACTTC. Its protein is CASSGREGGGKTQYF.